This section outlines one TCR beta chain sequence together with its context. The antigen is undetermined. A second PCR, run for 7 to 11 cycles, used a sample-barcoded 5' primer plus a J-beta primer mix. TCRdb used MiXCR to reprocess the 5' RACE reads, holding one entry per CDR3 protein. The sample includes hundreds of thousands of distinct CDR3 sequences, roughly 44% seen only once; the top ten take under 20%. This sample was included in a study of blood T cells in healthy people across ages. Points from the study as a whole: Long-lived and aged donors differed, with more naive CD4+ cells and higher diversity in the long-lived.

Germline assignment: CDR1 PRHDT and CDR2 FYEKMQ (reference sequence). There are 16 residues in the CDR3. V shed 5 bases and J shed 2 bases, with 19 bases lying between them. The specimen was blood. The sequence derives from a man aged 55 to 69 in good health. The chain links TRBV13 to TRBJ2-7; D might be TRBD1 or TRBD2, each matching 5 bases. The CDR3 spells CASSRGPQTVTYEQYF. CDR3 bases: TGTGCCAGCAGCAGGGGACCGCAGACCGTTACCTACGAGCAGTACTTC.